A single sample gave rise to the 5 T cell receptor beta chains below, sequenced in a study of regulatory T cells in long-lasting Graves disease. Time point noted: newly diagnosed GD, antithyroid drugs for less than 3 months. Generation of the TCR library employed RNA extracted from PBMCs. Building the TCR beta libraries relied on iRepertoire HTBI primers, and CDR3 regions underwent Arm-PCR. TCRdb reprocessed the multiplex PCR reads with MiXCR, giving one entry per CDR3 protein. The profile shows roughly 610,000 distinct CDR3 sequences, 15% to 20% of them singletons. This same sample was also part of a study on T cells in Graves' hyperthyroidism and ophthalmopathy.

The sequences come from peripheral blood mononuclear cells (PBMCs), collected at new diagnosis, from a patient treated with antithyroid drugs. The receptor set was obtained from a woman in her thirties with Graves disease.

The sample holds a few counts of this clonotype. The chain couples TRBV7-2 to TRBJ1-2; 7 bases line up with TRBD1. Germline trimming cut 5 bases from V and 4 bases from J; bases unmatched to any gene: 10. The CDR3 runs to 15 residues. Per germline, CDR1 SGHTA and CDR2 FQGNSA. This CDR3 reads CASSPNSAGGYGYTF. The CDR3 DNA reads as TGTGCCAGCAGCCCCAACTCGGCAGGGGGCTATGGCTACACCTTC. Using reference TRBV7-2 and TRBJ1-2 for the parts outside the CDR3, the full variable domain is GAGVSQSPSNKVTEKGKDVELRCDPISGHTALYWYRQSLGQGLEFLIYFQGNSAPDKSGLPSDRFSAERTGGSVSTLTIQRTQQEDSAVYLCASSPNSAGGYGYTFGSGTRLTVV.

The chain joins TRBV6-2 or TRBV6-3 to TRBJ2-2, with 8 bases aligning to TRBD1. Germline V lookup: CDR1 MNHEY, CDR2 SVGEGT. V trimming: 7 bases; J trimming: 8 bases; junction bases outside the gene matches: 3. The CDR3 spans 12 residues. The CDR3 reads CASKDRVGELFF. The CDR3 DNA sequence: TGTGCCAGCAAGGACAGGGTGGGGGAGCTGTTTTTT.

This clonotype was detected many times. The chain recombines TRBV20-1 with TRBJ2-7; no clear D. CDR3 length: 13 residues. Germline CDR1 is DFQATT and CDR2 is SNEGSKA (reference sequence). Trimming removed 5 bases at V and 2 bases at J, with 13 bases between. In DNA form, the CDR3 reads TGCAGTGCTCCCCGATTCGACACCTACGAGCAGTACTTC. Its protein is CSAPRFDTYEQYF.

This sequence joins TRBV19 and TRBJ2-1; D is perhaps TRBD1 (6 bases). Trimming removed 1 base at V and 11 bases at J, with 15 bases between. Germline V gives CDR1 LNHDA, CDR2 SQIVND (reference sequence). The CDR3 has 14 residues. The CDR3 spells CASSIGVGGGQQFF. In DNA, the CDR3 is TGTGCCAGTAGTATAGGCGTAGGGGGTGGGCAGCAGTTCTTC.

This rearrangement joins TRBV11-3 to TRBJ1-5; D call uncertain. CDR1 SGHNT and CDR2 YENEEA come from the germline V gene. Trimming removed 5 bases from V and 6 bases from J, with 17 bases in between. The CDR3 contains 15 residues. The CDR3 DNA is TGTGCCAGCAGCCTGGTATACGGTGTATTTCAGCCCCAGCATTTT. It yields the protein CASSLVYGVFQPQHF.